A single sample gave rise to the 32 T cell receptor beta chains below, sequenced in a study of blood T cell repertoires in COVID-19. Assay: immunoSEQ multiplex PCR; the TCRdb copy retains only in-frame clones and omits some. Altogether 45,000 to 65,000 clones are present, more than 70% being singletons, with the ten largest covering around 18%. Sequences were obtained from peripheral blood. Receptors were obtained from a human donor in a cohort sampled during active COVID-19.

This chain joins TRBV10-2 and TRBJ2-1, with 7 positions matching TRBD2. The CDR3 consists of 17 residues. In germline, CDR1 is WSHSY, CDR2 SAAADI. Trimming cost V 1 base and J 2 bases; bases outside gene matches: 8. CDR3 residues: CASSEWGGPDAYNEQFF. In DNA, the CDR3 is TGCGCCAGCAGTGAGTGGGGAGGGCCGGATGCCTACAATGAGCAGTTCTTC.

The chain carries TRBV6-5 and TRBJ2-3; the D gene is possibly TRBD2 (5 bases). V lost 4 bases and J 5 bases, leaving 19 bases between the germline ends. CDR3 length: 16 residues. Germline V gene data show CDR1 as MNHEY and CDR2 as SVGAGI. This CDR3 is CASSWWRPAEGDTQYF. The CDR3 DNA follows: TGTGCCAGCAGTTGGTGGCGGCCCGCCGAGGGAGATACGCAGTATTTT.

V gene TRBV6-5 combines with J gene TRBJ1-5; a possible D gene is TRBD1 (5 bases). This CDR3 contains 15 residues. Germline CDR1 reads MNHEY; CDR2 reads SVGAGI. The V gene lost 6 bases and the J gene lost 0 bases, with 12 bases spanning the gap. Here the CDR3 reads CASRRGGNSNQPQHF. The CDR3 DNA reads TGTGCCAGCAGGCGCGGGGGTAATAGCAATCAGCCCCAGCATTTT.

V usage is TRBV5-1 and J usage is TRBJ2-3; the D gene is possibly TRBD2 (6 bases). The V and J ends lost 7 bases and 10 bases respectively, with 22 bases between them. Germline loops: CDR1 SGHRS, CDR2 YFSETQ. The CDR3 has 14 residues. The CDR3 sequence is CASCELNSGDPQYF. CDR3 DNA sequence: TGCGCCAGCTGCGAGCTAAATTCGGGGGATCCGCAGTATTTT.

This clone was seen more than once but under ten times. The V call is TRBV6-5, the J call TRBJ1-5; 7 positions agree with TRBD1. The CDR3 is 15 residues long. Per germline, CDR1 MNHEY and CDR2 SVGAGI. V lost 7 bases, J lost 0 bases, and 6 bases stayed unmatched. CDR3 protein: CASIGDSVSNQPQHF. In nucleotides, the CDR3 is TGTGCCAGCATTGGGGACAGCGTTAGCAATCAGCCCCAGCATTTT.

V gene TRBV2 combines with J gene TRBJ1-2; tentatively, D is TRBD1 (6 bases). The CDR3 is made up of 15 amino acids. Germline assignment: CDR1 SNHLY and CDR2 FYNNEI. V lost 4 bases and J lost 4, with 16 bases in between. The CDR3 loop is CASSGVGGQSYGYTF. CDR3 coding DNA: TGTGCCAGCAGTGGTGTTGGTGGACAGTCCTATGGCTACACCTTC.

V usage is TRBV6-5 and J usage is TRBJ1-2, with TRBD1 as a possible D gene (5 bases). V was pared by 5 bases and J by 6 bases, with 13 bases between. From germline, CDR1 is MNHEY and CDR2 SVGAGI. The CDR3 is 13 residues long. CDR3 DNA sequence: TGTGCCAGCAGTCAGACAGATTTCGATGGCTACACCTTC. It yields the protein CASSQTDFDGYTF.

The rearrangement joins TRBV27 to TRBJ2-7; 8 bases line up with TRBD1. V lost 6 bases and J lost 3; bases outside the gene matches: 4. CDR3 length equals 13 residues. Germline CDR1 is MNHEY and CDR2 is SMNVEV (reference sequence). This CDR3 is CASSRTGNYEQYF. The CDR3 DNA reads as TGTGCCAGCAGCCGGACAGGGAACTACGAGCAGTACTTC.

The CDR3, as DNA: TGTGCCAGTAGCCCTCCGGGGGGGGGCATCGGGCAGTTCTTC. Translating it yields CASSPPGGGIGQFF. The genes are TRBV19 and TRBJ2-1, with 8 bases identical to TRBD2. This CDR3 is built from 14 residues. With 6 bases clipped from V and 12 bases from J, the junction kept 13 bases outside the gene matches. Germline V lookup: CDR1 LNHDA, CDR2 SQIVND (reference sequence).

This chain links TRBV30 with TRBJ2-5; 7 bases are shared with TRBD1. This CDR3 region has 16 residues. In germline, CDR1 is GTSNPN, CDR2 SVGIG (reference sequence). V was pared by 0 bases and J by 5 bases, with 12 bases of the junction left unmatched. CDR3 coding DNA: TGTGCCTGGAGTGTAACGGGTACAGGGGAAGGGGAGACCCAGTACTTC. Translated: CAWSVTGTGEGETQYF.

The sample holds one count of this clone. This rearrangement joins TRBV15 to TRBJ2-6; 7 bases are shared with TRBD2. The germline CDR1 and CDR2 sequences are LNHNV and YYDKDF (reference sequence). The V gene end was trimmed by 1 base and the J gene end by 0 bases; junction bases not matched to a gene: 12. The CDR3 loop spans 20 amino acids. The CDR3: CATSRAVSGGGNSGANVLTF. The CDR3 DNA is TGTGCCACCAGCAGAGCGGTGAGCGGCGGGGGAAACTCTGGGGCCAACGTCCTGACTTTC. Full variable domain (outside the CDR3, taken from reference TRBV15 and TRBJ2-6): DAMVIQNPRYQVTQFGKPVTLSCSQTLNHNVMYWYQQKSSQAPKLLFHYYDKDFNNEADTPDNFQSRRPNTSFCFLDIRSPGLGDTAMYLCATSRAVSGGGNSGANVLTFGAGSRLTVL.

V is TRBV5-8 and J is TRBJ1-5, with TRBD1 matching over 9 bases. With V trimmed by 0 bases and J by 3 bases, 7 bases remained unmatched. The CDR3 is 17 residues long. Germline CDR1 reads SGHTS; CDR2 reads YDEGEE. The CDR3 loop is CASSLAQGAGLNQPQHF. Written as DNA, the CDR3 is TGTGCCAGCAGCTTGGCACAGGGGGCCGGGCTCAATCAGCCCCAGCATTTT.

The chain couples TRBV3-1 (or the pseudogene TRBV3-2) to TRBJ1-1; 9 bases agree with TRBD1. The germline V gene encodes CDR1 LGHDT and CDR2 YNNKEL (reference sequence). The CDR3 sequence is 12 residues long. Unmatched junction bases numbered 1, after V lost 5 bases and J lost 6 bases. The CDR3 region is CASSWDRAEAFF. The CDR3 nucleotides are TGTGCCAGCAGCTGGGACAGGGCTGAAGCTTTCTTT.

The chain recombines TRBV2 with TRBJ2-5; 7 bases are shared with TRBD1. V lost 6 bases, J lost 4 bases, and 11 bases stayed unmatched. CDR1 and CDR2 (germline): SNHLY, FYNNEI. The CDR3 contains 15 residues. The CDR3 DNA reads as TGTGCCAGCAGCGCGCGACAGGGCGGGCTAGAGACCCAGTACTTC. It is translated as CASSARQGGLETQYF.

V and J are TRBV3-1 (or the pseudogene TRBV3-2) and TRBJ2-1; TRBD2 aligns across 8 bases. The trim removed 1 base at V and 7 bases at J, leaving 6 bases unmatched. CDR1 and CDR2 (germline): LGHDT, YNNKEL (reference sequence). The CDR3 loop spans 15 amino acids. CDR3 coding DNA: TGTGCCAGCAGCCAAGCGGGGGGGCTGGGTAATGAGCAGTTCTTC. Protein product: CASSQAGGLGNEQFF.

DNA of the CDR3: TGTGCCAGCAGCCTGGGGGGTCCGATGAACACTGAAGCTTTCTTT. The encoded protein is CASSLGGPMNTEAFF. The chain couples TRBV3-1 (or the pseudogene TRBV3-2) to TRBJ1-1; tentatively, D is TRBD1 (5 bases). Per the germline V gene, CDR1 is LGHDT and CDR2 is YNNKEL (reference sequence). Trimming shortened V by 4 bases and J by 0 bases, and 12 bases separated the two germline ends. This CDR3 is 15 amino acids long.

This clone occurred once. The chain employs TRBV19 and TRBJ1-1, with 7 positions matching TRBD1. The CDR3 runs 15 residues. J was trimmed by 6 bases and V by 1 base; bases with no gene match: 8. Germline V gives CDR1 LNHDA, CDR2 SQIVND (reference sequence). CDR3 coding DNA: TGTGCCAGTAGTATAGTTATGACAGGGTTCCCTGAAGCTTTCTTT. Amino acids: CASSIVMTGFPEAFF.

The rearrangement uses TRBV27 and TRBJ2-3; D possibly corresponds to TRBD2 (5 bases). Germline V gives CDR1 MNHEY, CDR2 SMNVEV (reference sequence). The CDR3 loop spans 13 amino acids. Trimming stripped 3 bases from V and 7 bases from J, with 11 bases between. CDR3 in DNA: TGTGCCAGCAGTTTCTCCCGACTACATACGCAGTATTTT. Its translation: CASSFSRLHTQYF.

J is TRBJ2-1 and V is TRBV6-1, with 10 positions matching TRBD2. CDR3 length: 16 residues. CDR1 is MNHNS and CDR2 is SASEGT in the germline V gene. V shed 4 bases and J 6 bases; nucleotides not matched to a gene: 9. The CDR3 region is CASSALAGGRGNEQFF. CDR3 in DNA: TGTGCCAGCAGTGCGTTAGCGGGGGGCCGGGGCAATGAGCAGTTCTTC.

This clone was seen only a few times. The chain carries TRBV4-3 and TRBJ2-7; perhaps TRBD2 as D (6 bases). The CDR3 is made up of 16 amino acids. Trimming took 3 bases from V and 5 from J, leaving 20 bases between them. Germline lookup yields CDR1 LGHNA and CDR2 YSLEER. Written as DNA, the CDR3 is TGCGCCAGCAGCCAGGCTTTAGCGGACCATAAACACGAGCAGTACTTC. Encoded protein: CASSQALADHKHEQYF.

The chain employs TRBV7-9 and TRBJ1-5; the D is unclear. V dropped 1 base and J dropped 5 bases, with 6 bases sitting between them. The CDR3 runs to 13 residues. Germline V gene lookup returns CDR1 SEHNR and CDR2 FQNEAQ (reference sequence). The CDR3 loop is CASSLGEDQPQHF. CDR3 coding DNA: TGTGCCAGCAGCTTAGGAGAAGATCAGCCCCAGCATTTT. Complete variable domain (other parts from reference TRBV7-9 and TRBJ1-5): DTGVSQNPRHKITKRGQNVTFRCDPISEHNRLYWYRQTLGQGPEFLTYFQNEAQLEKSRLLSDRFSAERPKGSFSTLEIQRTEQGDSAMYLCASSLGEDQPQHFGDGTRLSIL.

The sample holds one count of this clone. V usage is TRBV4-3 and J usage is TRBJ2-1; the match to TRBD2 covers 10 bases. J was trimmed by 7 bases and V by 0 bases; bases with no gene match: 6. The CDR3 runs 16 residues. From germline, CDR1 is LGHNA and CDR2 YSLEER. The CDR3 loop reads CASSQDPSGGANEQFF. The CDR3 nucleotides read TGCGCCAGCAGCCAAGATCCTAGCGGGGGAGCGAATGAGCAGTTCTTC.

The CDR3 reads CASSDRGQYTEAFF. CDR3 in DNA: TGTGCCAGCAGCGATCGGGGACAGTACACTGAAGCTTTCTTT. The chain carries TRBV2 and TRBJ1-1; 7 bases fit TRBD1. This CDR3 spans 14 amino acids. The V and J ends lost 6 bases and 3 bases, in that order; junction bases with no gene match: 7. Germline V gives CDR1 SNHLY, CDR2 FYNNEI.

V is TRBV19 and J is TRBJ2-1, with TRBD1 identical over 10 bases. This CDR3 has 15 amino acids. Unmatched junction bases numbered 7, after V lost 9 bases and J lost 2 bases. Per germline, CDR1 LNHDA and CDR2 SQIVND (reference sequence). CDR3 protein: CASHTGTGAYNEQFF. The CDR3 bases are TGTGCCAGCCATACCGGGACAGGGGCCTACAATGAGCAGTTCTTC.

The chain couples TRBV20-1 to TRBJ2-5; 7 nucleotides align to TRBD2. V shed 3 bases and J 4 bases; nucleotides not matched to a gene: 8. The CDR3 consists of 14 residues. Per germline, CDR1 DFQATT and CDR2 SNEGSKA (reference sequence). DNA of the CDR3: TGCAGTGCTAGTTCGGCGACTAGCCGAGAGACCCAGTACTTC. It yields the protein CSASSATSRETQYF.

J is TRBJ1-4 and V is TRBV4-3, with TRBD1 identical over 8 bases. The CDR3 consists of 17 residues. Germline V gives CDR1 LGHNA, CDR2 YSLEER. V lost 3 bases, J lost 3 bases, and 9 bases stayed unmatched. The CDR3 DNA reads TGCGCCAGCAGCCATAGAGGTGGGACAGGAGCTAATGAAAAACTGTTTTTT. It specifies CASSHRGGTGANEKLFF.

The chain combines TRBV6-2 or TRBV6-3 with TRBJ1-2; unclear D gene. The V end lost 2 bases, the J end lost 5 bases, and 12 bases lay between the germline ends. The CDR3 has 14 residues. The germline gives CDR1 MNHEY, CDR2 SVGEGT. The CDR3 protein is CASSYGGFSYGYTF. CDR3 DNA sequence: TGTGCCAGCAGTTACGGAGGGTTTAGTTATGGCTACACCTTC.

This clone was seen just once. The CDR3 protein is CASSWGLAGSSSTDTQYF. The CDR3 DNA is TGCGCCAGCAGCTGGGGACTAGCGGGGTCCTCTAGCACAGATACGCAGTATTTT. This chain joins TRBV5-1 and TRBJ2-3, with 13 bases that match TRBD2. Germline values: CDR1 SGHRS, CDR2 YFSETQ. V shed 3 bases, J shed 0 bases, and the junction held 7 bases outside the gene matches. This CDR3 has 18 residues.

V is TRBV4-1 and J is TRBJ2-7; TRBD1 is a possible D gene (6 bases). The CDR3 runs to 15 residues. Germline CDR1 is MGHRA and CDR2 is YSYEKL. The V end lost 0 bases, the J end lost 2 bases, and 11 bases lay between the germline ends. The CDR3 DNA is TGCGCCAGCAGCCAAGAATATAGGACAGCCTACGAGCAGTACTTC. It is translated as CASSQEYRTAYEQYF.

This clone appeared once. V is TRBV19 and J is TRBJ2-7, with 9 bases matching TRBD1. There are 15 residues in the CDR3. Trimming cost V 5 bases and J 2 bases; bases outside gene matches: 7. Germline assignment: CDR1 LNHDA and CDR2 SQIVND (reference sequence). The CDR3: CASSGRRDRAYEQYF. CDR3 coding DNA: TGTGCCAGTAGTGGCAGGCGGGACAGGGCCTACGAGCAGTACTTC. Variable domain in full (rest from reference TRBV19 and TRBJ2-7): DGGITQSPKYLFRKEGQNVTLSCEQNLNHDAMYWYRQDPGQGLRLIYYSQIVNDFQKGDIAEGYSVSREKKESFPLTVTSAQKNPTAFYLCASSGRRDRAYEQYFGPGTRLTVT.

V gene TRBV18 combines with J gene TRBJ2-7, with D perhaps matching TRBD2 (5 bases). The CDR3 consists of 13 residues. V lost 4 bases, J lost 4 bases, and 11 bases lay in between. The V gene's germline CDR1 is KGHSH and CDR2 LQKENI. The CDR3 loop is CASSRERGYEQYF. The CDR3 DNA is TGTGCCAGCTCACGGGAACGGGGATACGAGCAGTACTTC.

This chain joins TRBV19 and TRBJ2-6; TRBD1 aligns across 9 bases. The germline V gene has CDR1 LNHDA and CDR2 SQIVND (reference sequence). The ends lost 2 bases at V and 1 base at J; junction bases unmatched: 3. The CDR3 has 17 residues. The CDR3 DNA reads TGTGCCAGTAGTATAATAGACAGGGGGTCTGGGGCCAACGTCCTGACTTTC. Translating gives CASSIIDRGSGANVLTF.